This T cell receptor (beta chain) emerged from a study of cytomegalovirus exposure and HLA in healthy donors. Study results and limitations: Presence/absence analyses assumed roughly uniform sequencing depth across donors, which may not hold. Published work reported that the classifier diagnosed cytomegalovirus status with high specificity and sensitivity. According to a later analysis, most TCR beta chains associated with CMV appeared HLA-restricted.

Both 60 Vbeta primers and 13 Jbeta primers went into the PCR. Original data processing: Later work found about 80 million unique TCR beta chains, with about 10 million shared. Sequenced by immunoSEQ multiplex PCR; TCRdb stores in-frame clones only, minus some. The DNA was the basis for D and trimming; V, J and clone size are from that table. Of about 160,000 clones in the sample, roughly 76% were seen once. Germline-derived CDR1 and CDR2 are MDHEN and SYDVKM. The CDR3 runs 13 residues. Trimming took 5 bases from V and 7 from J; bases not matched to a gene: 4. Notes on this clone: What it binds is unknown.

The source material was PBMCs. The origin of this receptor is a woman aged 45 to 65 in good health and CMV-seronegative. The rearrangement uses TRBV28 and TRBJ1-2; 10 positions match TRBD1. CDR3 bases: TGTGCCAGCAGTCCGTGGACAGGGGGTGGCTACACCTTC. It encodes CASSPWTGGGYTF.